This is a list of T cell receptor beta chains from one sample in a study of long-term antiretroviral therapy in people with HIV. Assay: immunoSEQ multiplex PCR; the TCRdb copy retains only in-frame clones and omits some. Of fewer than 30,000 clones in the sample, about 86% are singletons; the top ten hold approximately 4.8%. Sequenced material: unsorted PBMCs, taken 0.8 years after starting antiretroviral therapy. These receptors all stem from a woman aged 25 to 39 with HIV. Each CDR3 is given with its conserved first and last residue. A D gene is named only where the DNA matches it firmly. Only part of the rows carry a size: once, few, many, or a class if the clone is expanded.

cdr3_nt cdr3_aa j_call v_call clone_size d_call
TGCAGCGTTGATTCCCTTAACTATGGCTACACCTTC CSVDSLNYGYTF TRBJ1-2 TRBV29-1 - -
TGTGCCAGCAGCCAAGATCCCCAGGTCTGGGGCTACACCTTC CASSQDPQVWGYTF TRBJ1-2 TRBV14 once -
TGTGCCACCGGAGGGTATAATTCACCCCTCCACTTT CATGGYNSPLHF TRBJ1-6 TRBV27 - -
TGTGCCAGCAGCATGGGACAGGGGTTAAACTATGGCTACACCTTC CASSMGQGLNYGYTF TRBJ1-2 TRBV7-9 - TRBD1
TGCAGTGCGGCACAGCATGGCTACACCTTC CSAAQHGYTF TRBJ1-2 TRBV20-1 - -
TGTGCCAGCAGCTTTAGACAGGGGGACACTGAAGCTTTCTTT CASSFRQGDTEAFF TRBJ1-1 TRBV7-8 once TRBD1
TGTGCCAGCAGCTTGGGAGGGACAGGGTCTAACTATGGCTACACCTTC CASSLGGTGSNYGYTF TRBJ1-2 TRBV5-6 - TRBD1
TGTGCCAGCACCAAGAGGGGGTTTGAAAAACTGTTTTTT CASTKRGFEKLFF TRBJ1-4 TRBV7-8 - -
TGTGCCAGCAGTTTAGGGGAGAAACGCTCCTATAATTCACCCCTCCACTTT CASSLGEKRSYNSPLHF TRBJ1-6 TRBV27 few -
TGCGCCAGCAGCTGGGGCGGGGACACTGAAGCTTTCTTT CASSWGGDTEAFF TRBJ1-1 TRBV5-1 - -
TGTGCCAGCAGTGTTCCCTTCGGGGCTTACAACTATGGCTACACCTTC CASSVPFGAYNYGYTF TRBJ1-2 TRBV6-1 - -
TGTGCCACCACAGGGGGAATTGACACTGAAGCTTTCTTT CATTGGIDTEAFF TRBJ1-1 TRBV10-3 - TRBD1